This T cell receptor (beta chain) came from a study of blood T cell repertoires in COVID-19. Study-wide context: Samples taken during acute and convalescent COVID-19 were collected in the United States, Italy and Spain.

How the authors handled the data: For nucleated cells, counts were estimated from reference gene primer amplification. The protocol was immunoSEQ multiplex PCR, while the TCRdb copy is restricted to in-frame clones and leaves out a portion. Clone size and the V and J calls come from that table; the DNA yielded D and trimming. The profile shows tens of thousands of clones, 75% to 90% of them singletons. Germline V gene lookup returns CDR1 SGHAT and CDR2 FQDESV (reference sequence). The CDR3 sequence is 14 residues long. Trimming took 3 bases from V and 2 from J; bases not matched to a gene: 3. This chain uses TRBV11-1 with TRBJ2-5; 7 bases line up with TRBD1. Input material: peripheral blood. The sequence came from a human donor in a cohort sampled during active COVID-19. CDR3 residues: CASSFDRAQETQYF. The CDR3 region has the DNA TGTGCCAGCAGCTTTGACAGGGCTCAAGAGACCCAGTACTTC.